One T cell receptor (beta chain) is described in this entry. These data are taken from a study of blood T cell repertoires in COVID-19. Measured with immunoSEQ multiplex PCR; TCRdb has only the in-frame clones, and not every one. The data show 100,000 to 150,000 clones, roughly 87% seen once. The CDR3 has 16 residues. Per the germline V gene, CDR1 is MNHEY and CDR2 is SVGEGT. Trimming cost V 2 bases and J 3 bases; bases outside gene matches: 5. The sequenced sample consisted of peripheral blood. V gene TRBV6-2 or TRBV6-3 combines with J gene TRBJ2-3; 10 nucleotides agree with TRBD2. The sequence was obtained from an elderly man with active or convalescent COVID-19. In DNA form, the CDR3 reads TGTGCCAGCAGTTACCCCAGCGGGGGGGCTACAGATACGCAGTATTTT. As protein: CASSYPSGGATDTQYF.